The source of this TCR beta chain is a study of shared clonotypes between healthy human individuals. Measured with immunoSEQ multiplex PCR; TCRdb has only the in-frame clones, and not every one. This table has approximately 2.4 million clones, 90% to 96% appearing once. Trimming left V 4 bases short and J 5 bases short, with 9 bases between. The CDR3 contains 12 residues. Germline CDR1 GTSNPN, CDR2 SVGIG (reference sequence). Study-level points and caveats: An anticipated effect of sequencing depth on clonotype sharing among donors was recognized. Limited genetic and exposure-history diversity came from having few donors.

Concerning this clone itself: The target antigen is unknown.

The sample taken for sequencing was naive CD4+ T cells sorted from blood. Subset given: CD45RA+ positively selected. The receptor was derived from a man between 18 and 29 years old in good health. The rearrangement uses TRBV30 and TRBJ2-1; D call uncertain. CDR3 sequence: CAWNPQNNEQFF. DNA for the CDR3: TGTGCCTGGAATCCACAGAACAATGAGCAGTTCTTC.